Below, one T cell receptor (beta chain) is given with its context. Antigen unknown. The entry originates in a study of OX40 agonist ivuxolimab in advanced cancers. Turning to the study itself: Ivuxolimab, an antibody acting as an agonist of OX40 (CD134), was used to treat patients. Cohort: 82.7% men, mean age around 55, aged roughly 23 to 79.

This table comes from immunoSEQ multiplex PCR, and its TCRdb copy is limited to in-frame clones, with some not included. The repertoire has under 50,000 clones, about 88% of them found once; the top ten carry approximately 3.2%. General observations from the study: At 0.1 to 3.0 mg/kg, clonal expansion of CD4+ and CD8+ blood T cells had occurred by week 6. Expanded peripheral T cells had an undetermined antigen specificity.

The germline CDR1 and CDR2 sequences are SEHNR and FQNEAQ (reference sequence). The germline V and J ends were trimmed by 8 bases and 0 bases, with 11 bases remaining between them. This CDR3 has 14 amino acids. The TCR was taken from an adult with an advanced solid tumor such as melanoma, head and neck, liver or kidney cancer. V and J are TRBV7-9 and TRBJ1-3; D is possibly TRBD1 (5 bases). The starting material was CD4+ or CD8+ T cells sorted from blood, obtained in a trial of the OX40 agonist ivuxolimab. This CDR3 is CASSGGISGNTIYF. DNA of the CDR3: TGTGCCAGCTCCGGGGGGATCTCTGGAAACACCATATATTTT.